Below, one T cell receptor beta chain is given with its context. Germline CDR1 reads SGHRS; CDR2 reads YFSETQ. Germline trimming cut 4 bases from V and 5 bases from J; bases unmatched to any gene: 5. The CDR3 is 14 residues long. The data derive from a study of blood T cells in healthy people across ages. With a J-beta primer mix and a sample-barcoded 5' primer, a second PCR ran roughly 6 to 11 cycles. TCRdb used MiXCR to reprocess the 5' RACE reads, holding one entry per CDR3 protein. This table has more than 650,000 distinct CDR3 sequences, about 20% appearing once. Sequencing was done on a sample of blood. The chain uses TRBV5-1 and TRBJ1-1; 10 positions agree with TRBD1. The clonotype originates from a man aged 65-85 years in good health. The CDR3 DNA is TGCGCCAGCAGCATGGGACAGGGGCAAACTGAAGCTTTCTTT. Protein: CASSMGQGQTEAFF.